Listed below are T cell receptor beta chains from one sample, sequenced in a study of cytomegalovirus exposure and HLA in healthy donors. Measured with immunoSEQ multiplex PCR; TCRdb has only the in-frame clones, and not every one. The data contain some 210,000 clones, roughly 80% of them singletons. Sequencing was done on a sample of PBMCs. The receptors were gathered from a woman under 40 in good health and CMV-seropositive. The CDR3 runs from the conserved cysteine through the conserved F or W. A D gene is named only where the DNA matches it firmly. Clone size is shown for a subset of rows, as once, few, many or a class of expanded clone.

D gene	V gene	clone size	J gene	CDR3 protein	CDR3 DNA
.	TRBV9	.	TRBJ2-7	CASSVGLGPYEQYF	TGTGCCAGCAGCGTAGGACTGGGGCCCTACGAGCAGTACTTC
.	TRBV11-2	.	TRBJ2-3	CASSLATRWSDTQYF	TGTGCCAGCAGCTTAGCAACCAGGTGGTCAGATACGCAGTATTTT
TRBD2	TRBV10-3	.	TRBJ2-1	CAIRDDRGLAGNYNEQFF	TGTGCCATCAGAGATGACAGGGGACTAGCGGGGAACTACAATGAGCAGTTCTTC
.	TRBV28	.	TRBJ2-7	CASTRGGIEYF	TGTGCCAGCACCCGAGGGGGTATAGAGTACTTC
.	TRBV11-3	.	TRBJ1-1	CASSLGRGSVNTEAFF	TGTGCCAGCAGCCTCGGGCGGGGGTCGGTGAACACTGAAGCTTTCTTT
TRBD1	TRBV28	.	TRBJ2-5	CASSSDRVRYF	TGTGCCAGCAGTTCCGACAGGGTTCGGTACTTC
TRBD2	TRBV19	.	TRBJ2-1	CASSIPGGRAGLNNEQFF	TGTGCCAGTAGTATCCCCGGCGGGAGGGCCGGTCTGAACAATGAGCAGTTCTTC
TRBD1	TRBV10-3	.	TRBJ1-2	CAINDLDRANYGYTF	TGTGCCATCAATGATTTGGACAGGGCTAACTATGGCTACACCTTC
.	TRBV18	.	TRBJ2-2	CASSPTLDSGELFF	TGTGCCAGCTCACCAACCCTGGACAGCGGGGAGCTGTTTTTT
.	TRBV5-6	.	TRBJ2-7	CASSLGGASSEQYF	TGTGCCAGCAGCTTGGGGGGCGCCTCGTCCGAGCAGTACTTC
TRBD1	TRBV6-5	.	TRBJ2-7	CASSYDRASAYEQYF	TGTGCCAGCAGTTACGACAGGGCGTCCGCCTACGAGCAGTACTTC
.	TRBV6-6	.	TRBJ1-6	CASSQIPYNNSPLHF	TGTGCCAGCAGCCAAATCCCTTACAATAATTCACCCCTCCACTTT
TRBD1	TRBV5-1	.	TRBJ2-3	CASSPGAGGADTQYF	TGCGCCAGCAGCCCGGGGGCAGGGGGCGCAGATACGCAGTATTTT
.	TRBV28	.	TRBJ1-2	CASSSPGQGLTFYGYTF	TGTGCCAGCAGTTCGCCAGGGCAGGGTCTTACATTCTATGGCTACACCTTC
.	TRBV7-6	once	TRBJ1-5	CASSLRQNQPQHF	TGTGCCAGCAGCCTCAGGCAGAATCAGCCCCAGCATTTT
.	TRBV9	.	TRBJ1-2	CASSVQARYTF	TGTGCCAGCAGCGTCCAGGCCCGCTACACCTTC
.	TRBV11-3	.	TRBJ2-1	CASSFRLGNEQFF	TGTGCCAGCAGCTTTCGTCTCGGGAATGAGCAGTTCTTC
.	TRBV7-9	.	TRBJ1-1	CASSLSGGLRTEAFF	TGTGCCAGCAGCTTATCGGGGGGGCTCAGGACTGAAGCTTTCTTT
TRBD2	TRBV10-3	.	TRBJ2-3	CATRGGTDTQYF	TGTGCCACCCGGGGGGGCACAGATACGCAGTATTTT
TRBD2	TRBV9	.	TRBJ2-5	CASSVGAGGPGETQYF	TGTGCCAGCAGCGTAGGTGCGGGAGGGCCCGGGGAGACCCAGTACTTC
.	TRBV5-1	.	TRBJ1-1	CASSLQGIEQAFF	TGCGCCAGCAGCCTGCAGGGGATCGAGCAAGCTTTCTTT
.	TRBV28	.	TRBJ1-2	CASRQRRPPYEGYTF	TGTGCCAGCAGGCAGAGGCGTCCTCCCTATGAAGGCTACACCTTC
TRBD1	TRBV5-6	.	TRBJ1-2	CASSWTQGYYGYTF	TGTGCCAGCAGCTGGACACAGGGGTACTATGGCTACACCTTC
.	TRBV6-1	.	TRBJ1-4	CASSGIRGVNEKLFF	TGTGCCAGCAGTGGTATTCGGGGGGTTAATGAAAAACTGTTTTTT
TRBD2	TRBV7-9	.	TRBJ2-3	CASSPLGGGGGDTQYF	TGTGCCAGCAGCCCCCTGGGGGGGGGAGGTGGTGATACGCAGTATTTT
TRBD2	TRBV9	.	TRBJ2-1	CASNFGGRRGDEQFF	TGTGCCAGCAATTTCGGGGGGAGGCGAGGGGATGAGCAGTTCTTC
.	TRBV19	.	TRBJ1-5	CASSSQVRQPQHF	TGTGCCAGTAGTTCACAGGTGAGGCAGCCCCAGCATTTT
.	TRBV6-6	.	TRBJ2-3	CASSNSRGIGTDTQYF	TGTGCCAGCAGCAACTCCAGGGGAATAGGGACAGATACGCAGTATTTT
.	TRBV18	.	TRBJ2-7	CASSPQARSYEQYF	TGTGCCAGCTCACCACAGGCCAGGTCCTACGAGCAGTACTTC
.	TRBV7-9	.	TRBJ2-7	CASSFTQGPLLEQYF	TGTGCCAGCAGCTTTACACAGGGCCCGTTACTCGAGCAGTACTTC
TRBD1	TRBV19	.	TRBJ2-7	CASSSPPGQGLYYEQYF	TGTGCCAGTAGTTCCCCCCCGGGACAGGGTTTATACTACGAGCAGTACTTC
TRBD1	TRBV28	.	TRBJ1-5	CASSSDRGRYQPQHF	TGTGCCAGCAGTTCCGACAGGGGGCGTTATCAGCCCCAGCATTTT
TRBD2	TRBV5-4	few	TRBJ2-5	CASSLLAGGVETQYF	TGTGCCAGCAGCTTGCTAGCGGGAGGGGTGGAGACCCAGTACTTC
TRBD2	TRBV5-1	.	TRBJ2-5	CASSPGTSGRETQYF	TGCGCCAGCAGCCCCGGGACTAGCGGGAGAGAGACCCAGTACTTC
.	TRBV7-9	.	TRBJ1-3	CASSLAAWTGGGNTIYF	TGTGCCAGCAGCTTAGCGGCCTGGACCGGAGGGGGAAACACCATATATTTT
.	TRBV7-2	.	TRBJ1-1	CASSLYGPTYTEAFF	TGTGCCAGCAGCTTATATGGGCCCACATACACTGAAGCTTTCTTT
TRBD1	TRBV2	.	TRBJ2-7	CASSEQGASYEQYF	TGTGCCAGCAGTGAACAGGGGGCTTCATACGAGCAGTACTTC
.	TRBV4-2	.	TRBJ1-2	CASSQDWLEGYTF	TGTGCCAGCAGCCAAGATTGGTTGGAGGGCTACACCTTC
.	TRBV7-2	few	TRBJ2-5	CASSLASFSQETQYF	TGTGCCAGCAGCTTAGCTAGTTTCTCCCAAGAGACCCAGTACTTC